The entry that follows covers one TCR beta chain sequence. The data were obtained in a study of sequential checkpoint blockade in melanoma. Here immunoSEQ multiplex PCR was the method, and the copy in TCRdb shows in-frame clones only, minus some. The profile shows some 5,100 clones, over 70% of them singletons. Treatment denoted: randomized to nivolumab then ipilimumab (arm A) or the reverse (arm B). V gave up 1 base and J gave up 3 bases, with 13 bases separating them. This CDR3 has 14 amino acids. CDR1 and CDR2 from the germline V gene are GTSNPN and SVGIG (reference sequence). This sequence originates from a human patient with melanoma. Some clones in this sample may be carry-over from other donors' samples. This specimen was CD8+ T cells sorted from blood (inferred from file names), taken from a patient given nivolumab and ipilimumab in sequence. The rearrangement uses TRBV30 and TRBJ2-7; TRBD2 is a possible D gene (5 bases). CDR3 sequence: CAWSAGWEIYEQYF. The CDR3 DNA sequence: TGTGCCTGGAGTGCGGGGTGGGAAATCTACGAGCAGTACTTC.